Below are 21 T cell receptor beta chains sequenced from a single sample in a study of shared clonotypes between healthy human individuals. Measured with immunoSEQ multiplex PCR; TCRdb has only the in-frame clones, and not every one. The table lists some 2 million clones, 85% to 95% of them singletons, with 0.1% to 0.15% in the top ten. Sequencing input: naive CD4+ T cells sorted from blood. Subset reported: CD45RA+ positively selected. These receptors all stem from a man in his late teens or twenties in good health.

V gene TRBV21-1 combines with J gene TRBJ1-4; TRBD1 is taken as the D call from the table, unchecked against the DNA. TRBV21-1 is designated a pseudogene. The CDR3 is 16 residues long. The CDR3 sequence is CASRLQKVSTNEKLFF. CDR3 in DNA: TGTGCCAGCAGGTTACAGAAGGTATCGACTAATGAAAAACTGTTTTTT.

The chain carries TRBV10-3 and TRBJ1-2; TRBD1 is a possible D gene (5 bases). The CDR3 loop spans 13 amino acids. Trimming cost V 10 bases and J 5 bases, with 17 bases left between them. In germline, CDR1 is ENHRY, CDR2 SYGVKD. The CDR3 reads CATRDGQIYGYTF. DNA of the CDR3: TGTGCCACCCGGGACGGACAAATATATGGCTACACCTTC.

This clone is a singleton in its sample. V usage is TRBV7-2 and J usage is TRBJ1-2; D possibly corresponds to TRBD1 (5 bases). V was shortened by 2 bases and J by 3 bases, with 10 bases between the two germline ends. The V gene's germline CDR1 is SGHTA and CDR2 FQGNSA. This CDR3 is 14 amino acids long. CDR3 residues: CASSLTRGDYGYTF. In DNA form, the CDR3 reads TGTGCCAGCAGCTTAACAAGGGGCGACTATGGCTACACCTTC.

The CDR3: CASSPAPPGGEQYF. Written as DNA, the CDR3 is TGTGCCAGCAGCCCAGCACCCCCCGGCGGCGAGCAGTACTTC. The V gene is TRBV7-8, the J gene TRBJ2-7; no clear D. Germline CDR1 is SGHVS and CDR2 is FQNEAQ. The CDR3 has 14 residues. V was clipped by 5 bases and J by 6 bases, with 17 bases between them.

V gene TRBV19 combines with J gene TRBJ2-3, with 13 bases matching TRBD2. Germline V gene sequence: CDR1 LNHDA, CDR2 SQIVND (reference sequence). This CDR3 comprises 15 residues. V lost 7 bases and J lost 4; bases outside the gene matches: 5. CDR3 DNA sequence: TGTGCCAGTAAAACTAGCGGGGGGGATTCAGATACGCAGTATTTT. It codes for CASKTSGGDSDTQYF.

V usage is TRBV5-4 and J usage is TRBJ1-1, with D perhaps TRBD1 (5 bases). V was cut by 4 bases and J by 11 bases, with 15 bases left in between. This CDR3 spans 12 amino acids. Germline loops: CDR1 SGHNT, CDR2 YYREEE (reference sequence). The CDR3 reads CASSPGRREAFF. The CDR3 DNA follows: TGTGCCAGCAGCCCGGGACGGAGGGAGGCTTTCTTT. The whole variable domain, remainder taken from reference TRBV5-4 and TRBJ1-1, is ETGVTQSPTHLIKTRGQQVTLRCSSQSGHNTVSWYQQALGQGPQFIFQYYREEENGRGNFPPRFSGLQFPNYSSELNVNALELDDSALYLCASSPGRREAFFGQGTRLTVV.

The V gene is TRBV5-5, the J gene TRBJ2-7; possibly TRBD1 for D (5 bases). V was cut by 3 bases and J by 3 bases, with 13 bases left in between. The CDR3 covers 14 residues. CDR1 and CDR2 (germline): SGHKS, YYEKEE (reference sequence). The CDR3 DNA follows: TGTGCCAGCAGCTCCCCGACAGTGATCTACGAGCAGTACTTC. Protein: CASSSPTVIYEQYF. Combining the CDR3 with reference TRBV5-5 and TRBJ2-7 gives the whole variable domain DAGVTQSPTHLIKTRGQQVTLRCSPISGHKSVSWYQQVLGQGPQFIFQYYEKEERGRGNFPDRFSARQFPNYSSELNVNALLLGDSALYLCASSSPTVIYEQYFGPGTRLTVT.

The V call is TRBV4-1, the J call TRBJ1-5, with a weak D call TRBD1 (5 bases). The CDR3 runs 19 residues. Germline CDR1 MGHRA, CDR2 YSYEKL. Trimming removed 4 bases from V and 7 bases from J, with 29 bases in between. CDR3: CASSPRIPGPWVSGQPQHF. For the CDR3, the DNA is TGCGCCAGCAGCCCTCGGATCCCAGGGCCCTGGGTTTCGGGACAGCCCCAGCATTTT.

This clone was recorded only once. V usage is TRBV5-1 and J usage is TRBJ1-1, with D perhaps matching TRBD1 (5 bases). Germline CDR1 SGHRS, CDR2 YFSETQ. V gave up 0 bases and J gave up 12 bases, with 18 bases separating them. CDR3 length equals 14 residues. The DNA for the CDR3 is TGCGCCAGCAGCTTGGAACGGGGTCAGGGTGTAACTTTCTTT. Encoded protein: CASSLERGQGVTFF. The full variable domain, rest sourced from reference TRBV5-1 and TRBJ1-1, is KAGVTQTPRYLIKTRGQQVTLSCSPISGHRSVSWYQQTPGQGLQFLFEYFSETQRNKGNFPGRFSGRQFSNSRSEMNVSTLELGDSALYLCASSLERGQGVTFFGQGTRLTVV.

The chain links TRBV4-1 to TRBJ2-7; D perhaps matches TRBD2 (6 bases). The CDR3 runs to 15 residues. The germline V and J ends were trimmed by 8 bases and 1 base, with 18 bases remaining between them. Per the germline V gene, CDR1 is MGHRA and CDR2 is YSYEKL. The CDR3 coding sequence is TGCGCCAGCGGGGTTGGCGCGGGGAGTTCCTACGAGCAGTACTTC. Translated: CASGVGAGSSYEQYF.

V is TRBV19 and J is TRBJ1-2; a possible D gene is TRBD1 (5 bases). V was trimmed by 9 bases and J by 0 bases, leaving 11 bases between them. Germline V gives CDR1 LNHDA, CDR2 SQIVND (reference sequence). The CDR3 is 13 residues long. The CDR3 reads CASRDGANYGYTF. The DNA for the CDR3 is TGTGCCAGCCGGGACGGAGCTAACTATGGCTACACCTTC.

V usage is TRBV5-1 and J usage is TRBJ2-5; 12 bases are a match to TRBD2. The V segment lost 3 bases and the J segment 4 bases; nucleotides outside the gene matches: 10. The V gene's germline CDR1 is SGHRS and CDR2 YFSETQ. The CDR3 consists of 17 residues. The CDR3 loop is CASSWIPSGRGTETQYF. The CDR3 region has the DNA TGCGCCAGCAGCTGGATCCCTAGCGGGAGGGGTACAGAGACCCAGTACTTC.

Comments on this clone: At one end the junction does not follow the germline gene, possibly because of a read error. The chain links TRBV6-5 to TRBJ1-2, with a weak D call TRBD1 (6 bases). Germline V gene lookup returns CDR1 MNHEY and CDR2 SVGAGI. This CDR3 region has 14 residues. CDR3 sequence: CASSNSGQNYGYTF. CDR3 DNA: TGTGCCAGCAGTAACTCCGGACAGAACTATGGCTACACCTTC.

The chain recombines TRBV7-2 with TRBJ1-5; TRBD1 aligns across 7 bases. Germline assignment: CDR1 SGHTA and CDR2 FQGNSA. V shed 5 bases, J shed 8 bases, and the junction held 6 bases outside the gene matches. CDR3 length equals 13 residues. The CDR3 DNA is TGTGCCAGCAGCACCGAACAGGGGAAGCCCCAGCATTTT. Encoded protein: CASSTEQGKPQHF.

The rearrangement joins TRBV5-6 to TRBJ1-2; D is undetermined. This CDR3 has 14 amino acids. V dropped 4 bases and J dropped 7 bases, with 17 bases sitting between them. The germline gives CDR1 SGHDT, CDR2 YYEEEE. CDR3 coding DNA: TGTGCCAGCAGCCCGAACACTTTAATGGGTGGCTACACCTTC. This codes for CASSPNTLMGGYTF.

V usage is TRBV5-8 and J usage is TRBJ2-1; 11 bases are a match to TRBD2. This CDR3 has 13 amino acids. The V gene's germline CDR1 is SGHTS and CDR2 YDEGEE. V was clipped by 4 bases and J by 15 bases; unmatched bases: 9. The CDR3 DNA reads TGTGCCAGCAGCCCCAAACTAGCGGGAGCGATGTTCTTC. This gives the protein CASSPKLAGAMFF. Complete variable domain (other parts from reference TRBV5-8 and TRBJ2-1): EAGVTQSPTHLIKTRGQQATLRCSPISGHTSVYWYQQALGLGLQFLLWYDEGEERNRGNFPPRFSGRQFPNYSSELNVNALELEDSALYLCASSPKLAGAMFFGPGTRLTVL.

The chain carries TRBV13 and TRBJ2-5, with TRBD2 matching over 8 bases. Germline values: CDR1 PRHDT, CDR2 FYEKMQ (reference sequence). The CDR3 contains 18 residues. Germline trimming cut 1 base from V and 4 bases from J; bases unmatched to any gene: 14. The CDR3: CASSLVSAGVPGRETQYF. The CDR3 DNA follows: TGTGCCAGCAGCTTAGTTTCAGCGGGAGTGCCCGGGAGAGAGACCCAGTACTTC.

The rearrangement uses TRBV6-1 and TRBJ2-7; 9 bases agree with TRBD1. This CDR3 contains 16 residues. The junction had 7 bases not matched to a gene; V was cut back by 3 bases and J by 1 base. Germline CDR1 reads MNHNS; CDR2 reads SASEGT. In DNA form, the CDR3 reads TGTGCCAGCAGTGAGACGGACAGGGGATTTTCCTACGAGCAGTACTTC. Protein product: CASSETDRGFSYEQYF.

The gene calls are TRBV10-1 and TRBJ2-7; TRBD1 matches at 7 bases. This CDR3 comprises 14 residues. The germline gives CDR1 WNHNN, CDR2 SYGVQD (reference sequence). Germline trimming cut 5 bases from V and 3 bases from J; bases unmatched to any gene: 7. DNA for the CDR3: TGCGCCAGCAGTACCGGGACAGAAATCTACGAGCAGTACTTC. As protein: CASSTGTEIYEQYF.

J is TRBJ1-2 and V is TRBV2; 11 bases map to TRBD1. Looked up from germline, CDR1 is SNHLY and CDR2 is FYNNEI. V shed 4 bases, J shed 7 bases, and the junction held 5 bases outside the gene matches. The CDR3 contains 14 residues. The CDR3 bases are TGTGCCAGCAGTGCATGGACAGGGGGCTCTGGCTACACCTTC. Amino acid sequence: CASSAWTGGSGYTF.

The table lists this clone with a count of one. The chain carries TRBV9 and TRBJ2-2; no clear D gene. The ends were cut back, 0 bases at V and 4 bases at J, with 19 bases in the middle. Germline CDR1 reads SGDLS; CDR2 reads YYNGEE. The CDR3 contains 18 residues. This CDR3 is CASSVGIISQASTGELFF. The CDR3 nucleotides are TGTGCCAGCAGCGTAGGAATAATATCGCAGGCAAGCACCGGGGAGCTGTTTTTT.